A single count supports the clone carrying this TCR beta chain. Its antigen is still unknown. Germline lookup yields CDR1 SGHVS and CDR2 FQNEAQ. This CDR3 has 14 residues. Unmatched junction bases numbered 9, after V lost 5 bases and J lost 9 bases. The data stem from a study of T cell repertoires in cytomegalovirus infection. Findings and limits, study-wide: Identification of carriers of CMV plus the relevant HLA was performed using cumulative public TCR beta family frequency. In two of eight donors, the top clonotype was HLA-C-restricted CMV-specific.

TCRdb ran MiXCR on the reads and lists one entry per CDR3 protein. Here the sample spans hundreds of thousands of distinct CDR3 sequences, roughly 30% being singletons. The sequence was obtained from a human donor in good health (CMV status not recorded). Some clones in this sample may be carry-over from other donors' samples. The specimen was cultured PBMCs, collected from culture after CMV antigen stimulation. The genes are TRBV7-8 and TRBJ2-2; TRBD1 matches 7 bases. CDR3: CASSGTTGPRELFF. In DNA, the CDR3 is TGTGCCAGCAGCGGCACGACAGGGCCCCGGGAGCTGTTTTTT.